The 3 T cell receptor beta chains below all came from one sample that was sequenced in a study of human T cells and chemical hapten exposure. TCRdb redid the calling of the RACE reads with MiXCR, one entry per CDR3 protein. This repertoire shows over 65,000 distinct CDR3 sequences, 11% found once; its top ten account for roughly 1.5%. The time point was: patch test 3, about 24 weeks after DPC sensitization. Treatment of the sample: therapeutic diphenylcyclopropenone sensitization with weekly scalp DPC. Here the sequenced sample was whole blood, taken in connection with sensitization to the hapten diphenylcyclopropenone (DPC). The source is a woman aged 45-65 years with alopecia areata. Some clones in this sample may be carry-over from other donors' samples.

V usage is TRBV5-1 and J usage is TRBJ1-6; the D gene is possibly TRBD1 (6 bases). V lost 2 bases and J lost 10, with 13 bases in between. Germline CDR1 is SGHRS and CDR2 is YFSETQ. The length of the CDR3 is 14 residues. The DNA of the CDR3 is TGCGCCAGCAGCTTATGGGGGCTTGAGTCACCCCTCCACTTT. Translating gives CASSLWGLESPLHF.

The chain couples TRBV6-4 to TRBJ2-2; D is perhaps TRBD2 (5 bases). The V gene lost 2 bases and the J gene lost 0 bases, with 10 bases spanning the gap. The CDR3 is 16 amino acids. The germline V gene encodes CDR1 MRHNA and CDR2 SNTAGT. The CDR3 DNA reads as TGTGCCAGCAGTGACGAGGGCCCGACGAACACCGGGGAGCTGTTTTTT. Translation gives CASSDEGPTNTGELFF.

The chain recombines TRBV28 with TRBJ1-3; weak D call: TRBD1 (5 bases). Deletions cut 6 bases from V and 0 bases from J, with 12 bases between. This CDR3 is 15 amino acids long. Germline CDR1 and CDR2: MDHEN and SYDVKM. CDR3: CASRLLDSSGNTIYF. Here the CDR3 DNA reads TGTGCCAGCAGGCTTCTAGACAGCTCTGGAAACACCATATATTTT. Complete variable domain (other parts from reference TRBV28 and TRBJ1-3): DVKVTQSSRYLVKRTGEKVFLECVQDMDHENMFWYRQDPGLGLRLIYFSYDVKMKEKGDIPEGYSVSREKKERFSLILESASTNQTSMYLCASRLLDSSGNTIYFGEGSWLTVV.